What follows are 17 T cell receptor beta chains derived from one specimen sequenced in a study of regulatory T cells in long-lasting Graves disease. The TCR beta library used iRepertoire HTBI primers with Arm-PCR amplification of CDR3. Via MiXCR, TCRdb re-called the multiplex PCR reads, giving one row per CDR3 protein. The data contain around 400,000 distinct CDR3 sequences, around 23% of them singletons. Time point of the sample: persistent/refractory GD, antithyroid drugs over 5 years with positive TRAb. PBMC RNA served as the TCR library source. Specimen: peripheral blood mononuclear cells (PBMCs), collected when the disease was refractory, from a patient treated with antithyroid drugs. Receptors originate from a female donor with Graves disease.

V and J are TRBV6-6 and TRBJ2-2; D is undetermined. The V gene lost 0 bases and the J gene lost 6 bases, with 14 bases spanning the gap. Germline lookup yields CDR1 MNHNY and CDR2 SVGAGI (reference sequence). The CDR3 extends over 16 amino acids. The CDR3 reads CASSYSGFLRSGELFF. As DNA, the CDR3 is TGTGCCAGCAGTTACTCGGGGTTCCTGAGGTCCGGGGAGCTGTTTTTT.

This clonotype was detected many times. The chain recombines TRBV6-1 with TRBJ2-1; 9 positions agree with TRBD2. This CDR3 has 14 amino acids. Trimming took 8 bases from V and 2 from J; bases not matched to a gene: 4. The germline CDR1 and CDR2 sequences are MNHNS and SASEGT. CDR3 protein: CASLTSGTYNEQFF. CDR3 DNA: TGTGCCAGCTTGACTAGCGGTACCTACAATGAGCAGTTCTTC.

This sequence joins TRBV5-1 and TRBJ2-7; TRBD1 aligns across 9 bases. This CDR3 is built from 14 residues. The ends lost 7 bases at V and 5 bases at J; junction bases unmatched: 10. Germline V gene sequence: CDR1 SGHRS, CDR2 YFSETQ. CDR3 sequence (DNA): TGCGCCAGCGCGAGTCCCGGGACAGGGAACGAGCAGTACTTC. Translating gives CASASPGTGNEQYF.

CDR3 sequence: CASSQAGTSGSKVYEQYF. The CDR3 coding sequence is TGTGCCAGCAGCCAAGCAGGGACTAGCGGGAGTAAGGTCTACGAGCAGTACTTC. The rearrangement links TRBV3-1 to TRBJ2-7; 14 nucleotides align to TRBD2. Germline CDR1 is LGHDT and CDR2 is YNNKEL (reference sequence). J was trimmed by 3 bases and V by 1 base; bases with no gene match: 8. This CDR3 has 18 residues.

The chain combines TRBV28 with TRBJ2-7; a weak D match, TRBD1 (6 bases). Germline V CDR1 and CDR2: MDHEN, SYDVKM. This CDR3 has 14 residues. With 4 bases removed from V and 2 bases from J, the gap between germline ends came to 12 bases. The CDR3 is CASSYRESPYEQYF. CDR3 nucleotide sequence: TGTGCCAGCAGTTACAGGGAGTCCCCCTACGAGCAGTACTTC.

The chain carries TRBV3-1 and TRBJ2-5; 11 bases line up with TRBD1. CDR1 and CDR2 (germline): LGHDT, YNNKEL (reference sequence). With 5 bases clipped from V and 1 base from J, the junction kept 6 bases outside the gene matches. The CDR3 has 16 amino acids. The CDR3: CASSTRDRGAQETQYF. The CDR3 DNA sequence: TGTGCCAGCAGCACCCGGGACAGGGGGGCCCAAGAGACCCAGTACTTC.

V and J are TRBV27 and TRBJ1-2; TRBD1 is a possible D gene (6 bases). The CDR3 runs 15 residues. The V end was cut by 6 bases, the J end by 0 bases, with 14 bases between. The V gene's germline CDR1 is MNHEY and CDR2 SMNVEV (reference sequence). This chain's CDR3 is CASRPWGQTNYGYTF. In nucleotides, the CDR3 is TGTGCCAGCAGACCTTGGGGGCAAACTAACTATGGCTACACCTTC.

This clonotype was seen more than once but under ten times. CDR3 protein: CATSRDRFAGYEQYF. The CDR3 coding sequence is TGTGCCACCAGCAGGGACAGGTTTGCGGGTTACGAGCAGTACTTC. The chain joins TRBV15 to TRBJ2-7; 7 bases fit TRBD1. Trimming at V came to 3 bases and at J to 4 bases, leaving 9 bases not matched to a gene. Germline-derived CDR1 and CDR2 are LNHNV and YYDKDF (reference sequence). CDR3 length equals 15 residues.

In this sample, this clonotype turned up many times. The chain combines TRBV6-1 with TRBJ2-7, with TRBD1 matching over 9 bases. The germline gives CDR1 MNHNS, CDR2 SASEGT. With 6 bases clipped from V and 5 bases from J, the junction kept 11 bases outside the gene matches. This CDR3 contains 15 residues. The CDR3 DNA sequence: TGTGCCAGCAGGCCCTCACAGGGGGCGGGCCACGAGCAGTACTTC. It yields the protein CASRPSQGAGHEQYF.

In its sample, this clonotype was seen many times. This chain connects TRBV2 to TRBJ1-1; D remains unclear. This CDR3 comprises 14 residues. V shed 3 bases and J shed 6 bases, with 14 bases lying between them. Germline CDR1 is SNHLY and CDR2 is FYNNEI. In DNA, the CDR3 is TGTGCCAGCAGTGATCCATCGACGCGGGCTGAAGCTTTCTTT. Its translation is CASSDPSTRAEAFF.

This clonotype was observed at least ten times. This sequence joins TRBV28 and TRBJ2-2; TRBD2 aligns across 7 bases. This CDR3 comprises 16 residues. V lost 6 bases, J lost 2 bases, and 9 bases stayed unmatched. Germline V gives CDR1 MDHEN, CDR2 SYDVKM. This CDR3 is CASRLTGTTNTGELFF. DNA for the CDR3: TGTGCCAGCAGACTGACCGGGACTACAAACACCGGGGAGCTGTTTTTT.

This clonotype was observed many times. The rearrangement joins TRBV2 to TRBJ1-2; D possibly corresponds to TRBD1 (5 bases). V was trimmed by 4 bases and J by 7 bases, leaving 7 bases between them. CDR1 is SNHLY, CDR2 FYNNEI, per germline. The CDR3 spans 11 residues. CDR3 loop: CASSAGGGYTF. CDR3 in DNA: TGTGCCAGCAGTGCTGGGGGTGGCTACACCTTC.

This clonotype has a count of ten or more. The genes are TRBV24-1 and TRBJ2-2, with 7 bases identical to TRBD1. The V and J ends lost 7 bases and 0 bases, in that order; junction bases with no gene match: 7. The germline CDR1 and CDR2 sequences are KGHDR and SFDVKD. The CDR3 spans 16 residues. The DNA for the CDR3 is TGTGCCACCAGGAACGGACAGGCCCCGAACACCGGGGAGCTGTTTTTT. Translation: CATRNGQAPNTGELFF.

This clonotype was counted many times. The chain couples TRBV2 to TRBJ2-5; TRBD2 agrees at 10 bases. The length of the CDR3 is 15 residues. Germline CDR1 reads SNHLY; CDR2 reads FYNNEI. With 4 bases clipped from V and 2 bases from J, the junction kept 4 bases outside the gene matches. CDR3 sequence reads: CASSGPAGGQETQYF. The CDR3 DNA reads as TGTGCCAGCAGTGGACCAGCGGGAGGGCAAGAGACCCAGTACTTC. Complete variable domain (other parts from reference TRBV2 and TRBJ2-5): EPEVTQTPSHQVTQMGQEVILRCVPISNHLYFYWYRQILGQKVEFLVSFYNNEISEKSEIFDDQFSVERPDGSNFTLKIRSTKLEDSAMYFCASSGPAGGQETQYFGPGTRLLVL.

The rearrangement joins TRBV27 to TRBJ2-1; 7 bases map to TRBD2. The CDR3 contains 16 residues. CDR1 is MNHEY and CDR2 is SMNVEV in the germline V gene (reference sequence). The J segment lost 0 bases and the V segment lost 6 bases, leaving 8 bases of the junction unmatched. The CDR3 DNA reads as TGTGCCAGCAGCTCCTCTAGCGGTAGCTCCTACAATGAGCAGTTCTTC. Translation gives CASSSSSGSSYNEQFF.

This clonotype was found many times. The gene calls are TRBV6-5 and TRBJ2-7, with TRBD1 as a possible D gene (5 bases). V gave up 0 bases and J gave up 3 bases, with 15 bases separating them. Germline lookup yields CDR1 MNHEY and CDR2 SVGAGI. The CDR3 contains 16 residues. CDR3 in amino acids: CASSYSTLRQLYEQYF. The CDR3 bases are TGTGCCAGCAGTTACTCGACCCTTCGACAGCTCTACGAGCAGTACTTC.

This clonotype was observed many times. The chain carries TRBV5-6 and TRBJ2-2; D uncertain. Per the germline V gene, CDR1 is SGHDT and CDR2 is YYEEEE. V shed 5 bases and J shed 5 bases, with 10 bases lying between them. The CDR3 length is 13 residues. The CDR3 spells CASRERRTGELFF. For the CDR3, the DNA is TGTGCCAGCAGGGAGAGGAGAACCGGGGAGCTGTTTTTT.